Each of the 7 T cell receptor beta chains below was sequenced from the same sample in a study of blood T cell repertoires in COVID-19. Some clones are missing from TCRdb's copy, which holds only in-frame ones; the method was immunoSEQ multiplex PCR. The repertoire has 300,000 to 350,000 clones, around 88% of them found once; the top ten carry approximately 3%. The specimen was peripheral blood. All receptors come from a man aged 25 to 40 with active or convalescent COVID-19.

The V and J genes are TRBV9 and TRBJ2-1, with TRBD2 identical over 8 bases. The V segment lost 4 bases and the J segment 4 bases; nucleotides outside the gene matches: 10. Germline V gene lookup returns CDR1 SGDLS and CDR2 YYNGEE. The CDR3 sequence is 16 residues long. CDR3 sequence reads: CASSSGGSGVYNEQFF. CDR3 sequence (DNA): TGTGCCAGCAGCTCGGGGGGTAGCGGGGTTTACAATGAGCAGTTCTTC.

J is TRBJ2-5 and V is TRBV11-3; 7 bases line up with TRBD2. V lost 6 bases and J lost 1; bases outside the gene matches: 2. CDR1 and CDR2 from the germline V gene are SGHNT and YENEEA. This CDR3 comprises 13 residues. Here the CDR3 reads CASSTSVQETQYF. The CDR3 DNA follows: TGTGCCAGCAGTACTAGCGTCCAAGAGACCCAGTACTTC.

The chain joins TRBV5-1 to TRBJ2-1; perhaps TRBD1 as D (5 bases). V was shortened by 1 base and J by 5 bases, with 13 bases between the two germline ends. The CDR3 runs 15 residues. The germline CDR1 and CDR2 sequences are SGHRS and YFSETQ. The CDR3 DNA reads TGCGCCAGCAGCTTGACGACCAGGGTGGACAATGAGCAGTTCTTC. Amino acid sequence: CASSLTTRVDNEQFF. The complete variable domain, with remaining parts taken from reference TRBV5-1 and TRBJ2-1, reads KAGVTQTPRYLIKTRGQQVTLSCSPISGHRSVSWYQQTPGQGLQFLFEYFSETQRNKGNFPGRFSGRQFSNSRSEMNVSTLELGDSALYLCASSLTTRVDNEQFFGPGTRLTVL.

This CDR3 reads CASSLEPRPHGYTF. CDR3 nucleotides: TGTGCCAGCAGCTTAGAACCCAGGCCCCATGGCTACACCTTC. J is TRBJ1-2 and V is TRBV7-2; unclear D gene. The CDR3 loop spans 14 amino acids. The germline CDR1 and CDR2 sequences are SGHTA and FQGNSA. V was pared by 1 base and J by 6 bases, with 12 bases between.

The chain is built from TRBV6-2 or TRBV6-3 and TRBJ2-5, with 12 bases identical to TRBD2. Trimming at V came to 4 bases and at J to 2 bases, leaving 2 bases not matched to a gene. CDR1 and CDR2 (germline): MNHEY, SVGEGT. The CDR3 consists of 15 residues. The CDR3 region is CASSSLAGGQETQYF. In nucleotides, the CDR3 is TGTGCCAGCAGTTCTCTAGCGGGAGGGCAAGAGACCCAGTACTTC.

The CDR3 protein is CASSLPSRGGNTIYF. The CDR3 region has the DNA TGTGCCAGCAGTTTACCAAGTCGGGGGGGAAACACCATATATTTT. The rearrangement links TRBV28 to TRBJ1-3; D is possibly TRBD1 (5 bases). V lost 2 bases and J lost 4, with 12 bases in between. The CDR3 has 15 amino acids. Germline lookup yields CDR1 MDHEN and CDR2 SYDVKM.

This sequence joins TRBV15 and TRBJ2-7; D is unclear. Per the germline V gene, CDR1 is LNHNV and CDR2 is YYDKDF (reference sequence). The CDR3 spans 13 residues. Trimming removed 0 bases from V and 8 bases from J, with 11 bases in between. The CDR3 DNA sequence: TGTGCCACCAGCAGAGATCCCCCTTATAAGCAGTACTTC. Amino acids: CATSRDPPYKQYF.